Only a few counts were recorded for the clone carrying this TCR beta chain. This CDR3 is built from 16 residues. Germline V gene lookup returns CDR1 SEHNR and CDR2 FQNEAQ (reference sequence). Trimming removed 5 bases at V and 1 base at J, with 12 bases between. The record originates from a study of blood T cell repertoires in COVID-19. Some clones are missing from TCRdb's copy, which holds only in-frame ones; the method was immunoSEQ multiplex PCR. The table records approximately 150,000 clones, approximately 89% of them present only once. The sequence derives from a human donor in a cohort sampled during active COVID-19. This chain joins TRBV7-9 and TRBJ1-6, with a tentative D call TRBD1 (5 bases). What was sequenced was peripheral blood. CDR3 sequence reads: CASSHKQDSYNSPLHF. The CDR3 DNA reads as TGTGCCAGCAGCCATAAACAGGATTCCTATAATTCACCCCTCCACTTT.